One TCR beta chain is described in this entry. The data belong to a study of PD-L1 blockade in urothelial cancer. Study at large: Patients commenced atezolizumab in the mid-2010s, and it was given at 1,200 mg intravenously every 3 weeks. Prior chemotherapy in patients spanned 0 to 3 regimens. Blood-derived samples held a median roughly 140,000 T cells.

This table comes from immunoSEQ multiplex PCR, and its TCRdb copy is limited to in-frame clones, with some not included. The table has more than 70,000 clones, about 88% seen once. Patient sample counts ranged from 1 to 8, pretreatment and on-treatment. With 1 base clipped from V and 6 bases from J, the junction kept 6 bases outside the gene matches. The CDR3 is 14 residues long. Germline V gene data show CDR1 as SGHTA and CDR2 as FQGNSA. J is TRBJ2-7 and V is TRBV7-2; 7 nucleotides line up with TRBD1. The sample was PBMCs, taken around atezolizumab (anti-PD-L1) treatment. This receptor was identified in a man aged 55 to 70 with urothelial cancer. CDR3 nucleotide sequence: TGTGCCAGCAGCTTAGTTGACAGGGATGGCGAGCAGTACTTC. Translating it yields CASSLVDRDGEQYF.